Here is one T cell receptor (beta chain) with its context. This sample is part of a study of blood T cell repertoires in COVID-19. About the study: Whether acute or convalescent, the COVID-19 samples came from the United States, Italy and Spain. PBMCs, B-cell-depleted T cells, or T cells were the source of the cDNA or gDNA that made up the material.

Per the original data handling: Cell counts per sample came from amplifying reference gene primers. Clones were sequenced by immunoSEQ multiplex PCR, and TCRdb holds only the in-frame ones, with some missing. Clonal size and the V and J genes are those of that table, whereas D and trimming came from the DNA. Here the sample spans some 62,000 clones, more than 80% being singletons. The germline gives CDR1 WNHNN, CDR2 SYGVQD (reference sequence). V trimming: 3 bases; J trimming: 5 bases; junction bases outside the gene matches: 7. CDR3 length: 16 amino acids. What was sequenced was peripheral blood. The source is a woman of 80 years or more with acute or convalescent COVID-19. The chain uses TRBV10-1 and TRBJ2-7, with 13 bases matching TRBD2. CDR3 in amino acids: CASSELAGGRGHEQYF. The CDR3 DNA reads as TGCGCCAGCAGTGAACTAGCGGGAGGGCGGGGCCACGAGCAGTACTTC.